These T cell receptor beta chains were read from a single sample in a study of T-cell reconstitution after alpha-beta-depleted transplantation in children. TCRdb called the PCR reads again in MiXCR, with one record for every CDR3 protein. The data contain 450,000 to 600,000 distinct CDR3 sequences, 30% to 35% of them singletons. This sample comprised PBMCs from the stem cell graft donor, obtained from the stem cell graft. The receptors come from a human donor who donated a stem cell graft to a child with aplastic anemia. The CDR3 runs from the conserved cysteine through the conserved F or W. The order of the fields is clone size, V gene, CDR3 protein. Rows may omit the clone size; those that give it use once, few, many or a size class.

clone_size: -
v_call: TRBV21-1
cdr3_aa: CASSQAGDMGTGELFF

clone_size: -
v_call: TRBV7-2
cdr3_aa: CASSLPLSGTANEKLFF

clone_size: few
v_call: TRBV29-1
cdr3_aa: CSVEGGTDPYEQYF

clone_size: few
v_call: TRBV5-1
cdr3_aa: CASSLGSLQETQYF

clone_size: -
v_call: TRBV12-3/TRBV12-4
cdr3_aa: CASSLAQRQPQHF

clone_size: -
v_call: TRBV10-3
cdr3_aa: CAIRPGGESNTEAFF

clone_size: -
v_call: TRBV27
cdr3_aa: CASSLLAGVSQPQHF

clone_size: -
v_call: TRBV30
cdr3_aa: CAWSVEGAYYGYTF

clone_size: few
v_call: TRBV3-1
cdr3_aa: CASSQVRAGEQFF

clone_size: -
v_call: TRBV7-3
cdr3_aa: CASSLGGPGEPYEQYF

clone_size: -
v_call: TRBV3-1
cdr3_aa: CASSRRGGTTEAFF

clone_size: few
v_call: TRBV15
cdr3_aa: CATSVLDGVGEAFF

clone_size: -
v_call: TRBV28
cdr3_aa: CASSLLIWREGSSTDTQYF

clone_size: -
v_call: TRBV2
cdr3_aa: CASRTEGLGPQHF

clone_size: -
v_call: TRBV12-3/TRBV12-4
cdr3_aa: CASSSTGTSGYNEQFF

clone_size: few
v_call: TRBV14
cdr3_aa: CASSQESGELFF

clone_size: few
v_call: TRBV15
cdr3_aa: CATSREALKGAFF

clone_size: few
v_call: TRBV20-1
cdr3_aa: CSATGSERESFGEQFF

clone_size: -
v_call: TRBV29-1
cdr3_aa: CSVTQGSGLTEAFF

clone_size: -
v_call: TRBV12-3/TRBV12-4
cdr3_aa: CASTVLAKAGELFF

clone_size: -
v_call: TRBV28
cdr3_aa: CASSLTVSNQPQHF

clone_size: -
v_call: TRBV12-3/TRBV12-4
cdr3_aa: CASSTGTSLNEQFF

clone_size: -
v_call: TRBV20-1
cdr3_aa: CSAVIRGSYEQYF

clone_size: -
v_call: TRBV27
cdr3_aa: CASSWGTQMNTEAFF

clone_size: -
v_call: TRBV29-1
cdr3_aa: CSVGRTGRGDEQFF

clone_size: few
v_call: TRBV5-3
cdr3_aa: CARSLGGTSGQGTDTQYF

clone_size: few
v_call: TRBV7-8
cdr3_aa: CASRPEGHQPQHF

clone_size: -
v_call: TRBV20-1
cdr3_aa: CSVLPGGIQYF

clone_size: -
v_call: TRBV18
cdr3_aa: CASSPGLVGTTDTQYF

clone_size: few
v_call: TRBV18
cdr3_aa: CASTSRGDSGNTIYF

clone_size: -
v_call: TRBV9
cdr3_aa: CASSGSTSGGTTQYF

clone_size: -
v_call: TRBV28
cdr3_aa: CASSLFPGQETQYF

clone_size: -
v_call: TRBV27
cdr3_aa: CASSPQGGPTQHF

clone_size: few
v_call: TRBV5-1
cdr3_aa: CASSSGTRKETQYF

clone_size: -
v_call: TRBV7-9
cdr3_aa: CASSDLASDAVTQYF

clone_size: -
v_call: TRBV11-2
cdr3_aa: CASRPRGAKWDNEQFF

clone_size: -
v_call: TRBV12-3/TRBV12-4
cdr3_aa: CASTDAGLNYEQYF

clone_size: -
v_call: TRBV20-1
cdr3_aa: CSASGPAPGHEQFF

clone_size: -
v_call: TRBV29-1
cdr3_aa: CSVETSGGGETQYF

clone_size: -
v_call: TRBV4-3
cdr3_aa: CASSQVGQGRPDTQYF

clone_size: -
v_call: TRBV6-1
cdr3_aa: CASIPSGGETQYF

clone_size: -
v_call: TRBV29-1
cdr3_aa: CSVKILTDTQYF

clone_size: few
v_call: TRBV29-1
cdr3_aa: CTTEGRFTDTQYF

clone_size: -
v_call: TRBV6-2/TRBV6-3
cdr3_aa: CASSQTSGNTGELFF

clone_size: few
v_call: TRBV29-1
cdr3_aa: CSALGTPGSGYTF

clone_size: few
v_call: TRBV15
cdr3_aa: CATSRDGGSAKNIQYF

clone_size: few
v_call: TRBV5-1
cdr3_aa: CASSLQTSSETQYF

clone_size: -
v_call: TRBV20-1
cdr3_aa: CSVTGTSGDQETQYF